One T cell receptor beta chain is described in this entry. Its antigen is unidentified. This CDR3 contains 15 residues. Per germline, CDR1 MNHEY and CDR2 SMNVEV (reference sequence). V was cut by 5 bases and J by 4 bases, with 15 bases left in between. These data belong to a study of shared clonotypes between healthy human individuals. About the study: Per-donor plates numbered three CD4 naive, three CD4 memory, two CD8 naive and one CD8 memory.

Study-level points and caveats: Shared across several donors were roughly 4.7% of the naive CD4 clonotypes.

Sequencing was performed with immunoSEQ multiplex PCR; in TCRdb, only in-frame clones are kept and a portion is missing. Of about 730,000 clones listed, roughly 72% are singletons. This receptor was identified in a woman aged 25 to 39 in good health. Sequenced sample: memory CD4+ T cells sorted from blood. The subset is: CD45RA-negative fraction. The chain carries TRBV27 and TRBJ2-1; a weak D match, TRBD2 (5 bases). CDR3 sequence (DNA): TGTGCCAGCAGTCAACGAGCGGATACTTACAATGAGCAGTTCTTC. Translating it yields CASSQRADTYNEQFF.